Listed below are T cell receptor beta chains from one sample, sequenced in a study of blood T cell repertoires in COVID-19. Only in-frame clones appear in the TCRdb table, and some are missing; sequencing was by immunoSEQ multiplex PCR. The sample has 360,000 or so clones, nearly 90% seen once. The specimen was peripheral blood. The receptors here all came from a man between 18 and 29 years old with active or convalescent COVID-19. Both conserved end residues are part of each CDR3. A D gene is named only where the DNA matches it firmly. Clone size is stated in some rows and not others, as once, few, many or a class when expanded.

V gene	D gene	clone size	J gene	CDR3 DNA	CDR3 protein
TRBV6-5	.	.	TRBJ1-1	TGTGCCAGCAGACTGGGGTCCCGGGGTGAAGCTTTCTTT	CASRLGSRGEAFF
TRBV7-3	TRBD2	.	TRBJ2-1	TGTGCCAGCAGCCCCTGGGGGGGGTCCTACAATGAGCAGTTCTTC	CASSPWGGSYNEQFF
TRBV6-2/TRBV6-3	.	once	TRBJ1-1	TGTGCCAGCAGTTATAATCCCCGCTACAGTGAAGCTTTCTTT	CASSYNPRYSEAFF
TRBV4-1	TRBD1	.	TRBJ1-2	TGCGCCAGCAGCCATGGGGGACAGAGTAACTATGGCTACACCTTC	CASSHGGQSNYGYTF
TRBV3-1/TRBV3-2	TRBD1	.	TRBJ2-7	TGTGCCAGCAGCCAATACGGCCGGGACAGGGAATGCGAGCAGTACTTC	CASSQYGRDRECEQYF
TRBV4-3	TRBD2	.	TRBJ2-7	TGCGCCAGCAGCCAACGGACTAGCCAATACGAGCAGTACTTC	CASSQRTSQYEQYF
TRBV21-1	.	.	TRBJ2-1	TGTGCCAGCAGCAAAAAGACTAGCGGGGGCCAAAAATCCTACAATGAGCAGTTCTTC	CASSKKTSGGQKSYNEQFF
TRBV24-1	.	.	TRBJ2-1	TGTGCCACCAGTGATCCCGCGCAGGGCCTACCATACAATGAGCAGTTCTTC	CATSDPAQGLPYNEQFF
TRBV12-3/TRBV12-4	.	.	TRBJ1-1	TGTGCCAGCAGTTTGCAGGGTTGGACTGAAGCTTTCTTT	CASSLQGWTEAFF
TRBV2	TRBD1	.	TRBJ1-2	TGTGCCAGCAGAGGGGGCGCAGGGGGCTACACCTTC	CASRGGAGGYTF
TRBV28	TRBD2	once	TRBJ2-7	TGTGCCAGCAGTACCCTAGCGGGGGGTTTTCGCGAGCAGTACTTC	CASSTLAGGFREQYF
TRBV11-2	TRBD2	.	TRBJ2-1	TGTGCCAGCAGCTCTTCCCGCTCGGGAGGGATTTACAATGAGCAGTTCTTC	CASSSSRSGGIYNEQFF
TRBV5-1	.	.	TRBJ2-7	TGCGCCAGCAGCCCCACAGGGAGGGGTAACTACGAGCAGTACTTC	CASSPTGRGNYEQYF
TRBV5-1	.	.	TRBJ2-7	TGCGCCAGCAGCGTTTATGAGGGGGTAACCTACGAGCAGTACTTC	CASSVYEGVTYEQYF
TRBV28	TRBD1	.	TRBJ2-7	TGTGCCAGCAGTTTAACATCCCCAGGGGGCGACGAGCAGTACTTC	CASSLTSPGGDEQYF
TRBV28	TRBD2	.	TRBJ2-1	TGTGCCAGCAGTCCGGGGACTAGCGGAGGGGTTTTCTACAATGAGCAGTTCTTC	CASSPGTSGGVFYNEQFF